This TCR beta chain was observed in a study of blood T cell repertoires in COVID-19. The overall study: Samples came from the United States, Italy and Spain, spanning acute and convalescent COVID-19. The analysed material was cDNA or gDNA that came from T cells, B-cell-depleted T cells, or PBMCs.

Trimming took 2 bases from V and 3 from J; bases not matched to a gene: 7. This CDR3 is 16 amino acids long. The germline V gene encodes CDR1 SGHTA and CDR2 FQGTGA. Study processing details: Using reference gene primer amplification, nucleated cell counts were estimated. Libraries were prepared by immunoSEQ multiplex PCR; TCRdb keeps only in-frame clonotypes and omits some of them. V and J calls and clone size are given by that table; D and trimming were obtained from the DNA. The top ten hold 0.8% to 1.2% of the sample, which has around 150,000 clones, 80% to 90% seen once. The chain joins TRBV7-3 to TRBJ2-3; 8 bases agree with TRBD1. The clonotype was recovered from a man aged 35-49 years with acute or convalescent COVID-19. Sequences were obtained from peripheral blood. The CDR3 protein is CASSLLRDRGTDTQYF. In DNA, the CDR3 is TGTGCCAGCAGCTTACTCCGAGACAGGGGAACAGATACGCAGTATTTT.